Included here is one T cell receptor beta chain sequence, with context. What it binds is not known. This specimen comes from a study of T cell responses to AZD1222 COVID-19 vaccine. The wider study: Pooling was applied to second doses at about 4 or about 12 weeks. Findings of the study overall: Clonal diversity may have been underestimated, and the donors were mostly white British, with more females than males.

Generated by immunoSEQ multiplex PCR, the TCRdb table keeps only in-frame clones and is missing some. The sample has 170,000 or so clones; 90% to 95% are singletons. Trimming removed 8 bases at V and 5 bases at J, with 12 bases between. Germline CDR1 reads MDHEN; CDR2 reads SYDVKM. This CDR3 contains 12 residues. This clonotype was sampled from an adult in good health. The sequencing used peripheral blood, collected on day 0 of AZD1222 vaccination. This rearrangement joins TRBV28 to TRBJ1-1; tentative D call: TRBD1 (6 bases). The CDR3 sequence is CASGTGLTEAFF. The CDR3 bases are TGTGCCAGCGGTACAGGGTTGACTGAAGCTTTCTTT.